One TCR beta chain is described in this entry. This specimen comes from a study of blood T cell repertoires in COVID-19. CDR3 length: 15 residues. Trimming took off 4 bases at V and 4 bases at J, with 14 bases between the two ends. Germline lookup yields CDR1 LNHDA and CDR2 SQIVND (reference sequence). Authors' analysis steps: How many nucleated cells were present was estimated from reference gene primer amplification. Sequencing was performed with immunoSEQ multiplex PCR; in TCRdb, only in-frame clones are kept and a portion is missing. V, J and clone size are taken as reported in that table, and D and trimming were inferred from the DNA itself. The data show about 150,000 clones, over 60% seen once.

The TCR sequence derives from a man aged 80 or over with acute or convalescent COVID-19. The sequenced sample was peripheral blood. The V and J genes are TRBV19 and TRBJ1-3; tentatively, D is TRBD1 (5 bases). CDR3 region: CASSTSVRVGNTIYF. In DNA form, the CDR3 reads TGTGCCAGTAGTACGTCCGTCAGGGTCGGAAACACCATATATTTT.